This passage covers 9 T cell receptor beta chains from one sample sequenced in a study of cytomegalovirus exposure and HLA in healthy donors. Repertoires were generated with immunoSEQ multiplex PCR, while TCRdb's copy carries only in-frame clones and drops some. The repertoire holds over 200,000 clones, with roughly 88% as singletons. Sequencing was performed on PBMCs. Every receptor here comes from a woman aged 18 to 35 in good health and CMV-seronegative.

This clone was seen just once. V is TRBV19 and J is TRBJ2-4, with D perhaps TRBD2 (6 bases). V was shortened by 3 bases and J by 6 bases, with 15 bases between the two germline ends. Per germline, CDR1 LNHDA and CDR2 SQIVND (reference sequence). This CDR3 region has 15 residues. The chain's CDR3 is CASSMGGISGNIQYF. For the CDR3, the DNA is TGTGCCAGTAGTATGGGCGGGATTAGCGGAAACATTCAGTACTTC.

The V and J genes are TRBV27 and TRBJ1-5; 9 bases match TRBD1. J was trimmed by 1 base and V by 6 bases; bases with no gene match: 7. The CDR3 sequence is 16 residues long. Germline values: CDR1 MNHEY, CDR2 SMNVEV (reference sequence). The CDR3 loop reads CASSSGQGVSNQPQHF. The CDR3 nucleotides are TGTGCCAGCAGCTCGGGACAGGGAGTGAGCAATCAGCCCCAGCATTTT.

V is TRBV15 and J is TRBJ2-5; 8 bases agree with TRBD1. The CDR3 totals 15 residues. Trimming at V came to 5 bases and at J to 5 bases, leaving 10 bases not matched to a gene. The germline CDR1 and CDR2 sequences are LNHNV and YYDKDF (reference sequence). The CDR3 nucleotides are TGTGCCACCAGCGATCGCGCAGGGGGCTTTGAGACCCAGTACTTC. Residues: CATSDRAGGFETQYF.

This chain connects TRBV29-1 to TRBJ1-1, with 8 bases identical to TRBD1. The CDR3 loop spans 13 amino acids. The junction had 2 bases not matched to a gene; V was cut back by 3 bases and J by 2 bases. CDR1 is SQVTM and CDR2 is ANQGSEA in the germline V gene. As DNA, the CDR3 is TGCAGCGTTGAGACAGGGGATAACACTGAAGCTTTCTTT. This gives the protein CSVETGDNTEAFF. Based on the CDR3 plus reference TRBV29-1 and TRBJ1-1, the full variable domain is SAVISQKPSRDICQRGTSLTIQCQVDSQVTMMFWYRQQPGQSLTLIATANQGSEATYESGFVIDKFPISRPNLTFSTLTVSNMSPEDSSIYLCSVETGDNTEAFFGQGTRLTVV.

The sample holds one count of this clone. The J gene is TRBJ1-1, the V gene TRBV27, with 7 nucleotides matching TRBD1. Germline CDR1 is MNHEY and CDR2 is SMNVEV (reference sequence). The CDR3 runs 15 residues. V lost 5 bases to trimming and J lost 0 bases; unmatched junction nucleotides: 6. Here the CDR3 DNA reads TGTGCCAGCAGTGGGGAACAGGGGATGAACACTGAAGCTTTCTTT. This translates into CASSGEQGMNTEAFF.

The V call is TRBV23-1, the J call TRBJ2-4, with a possible D match to TRBD2 (5 bases). TRBV23-1 qualifies as an ORF whose function is uncertain. Trimming pared 11 bases from V and 2 bases from J, leaving 19 bases between. This CDR3 spans 15 amino acids. The CDR3 bases are TGCGCCGGGAAGTCGGGGTGGAGGTCCAAAAACATTCAGTACTTC. This gives the protein CAGKSGWRSKNIQYF.

The chain employs TRBV6-5 and TRBJ2-3; TRBD2 agrees at 7 bases. The CDR3 contains 14 residues. The germline gives CDR1 MNHEY, CDR2 SVGAGI. J gave up 7 bases and V 6 bases, and 10 bases lay outside the gene matches. Here the CDR3 reads CASRETSQENTQYF. CDR3 bases: TGTGCCAGCAGGGAGACTAGCCAGGAAAATACGCAGTATTTT.

This clone was recorded a few times. V usage is TRBV15 and J usage is TRBJ1-5; 10 nucleotides align to TRBD1. The CDR3 is 13 amino acids. CDR1 and CDR2 (germline): LNHNV, YYDKDF (reference sequence). J was trimmed by 8 bases and V by 3 bases; bases with no gene match: 1. The CDR3 region has the DNA TGTGCCACCAGCAGGGACAGGGGGGAGCCCCAGCATTTT. This gives the protein CATSRDRGEPQHF.

J is TRBJ2-1 and V is TRBV29-1; D not resolved. The CDR3 runs to 15 residues. V was clipped by 3 bases and J by 8 bases, with 20 bases between them. Germline values: CDR1 SQVTM, CDR2 ANQGSEA. The CDR3 DNA follows: TGCAGCGTTGATGAGGAGACCGCCCTGGTCGATGAGCAGTTCTTC. Protein sequence: CSVDEETALVDEQFF.